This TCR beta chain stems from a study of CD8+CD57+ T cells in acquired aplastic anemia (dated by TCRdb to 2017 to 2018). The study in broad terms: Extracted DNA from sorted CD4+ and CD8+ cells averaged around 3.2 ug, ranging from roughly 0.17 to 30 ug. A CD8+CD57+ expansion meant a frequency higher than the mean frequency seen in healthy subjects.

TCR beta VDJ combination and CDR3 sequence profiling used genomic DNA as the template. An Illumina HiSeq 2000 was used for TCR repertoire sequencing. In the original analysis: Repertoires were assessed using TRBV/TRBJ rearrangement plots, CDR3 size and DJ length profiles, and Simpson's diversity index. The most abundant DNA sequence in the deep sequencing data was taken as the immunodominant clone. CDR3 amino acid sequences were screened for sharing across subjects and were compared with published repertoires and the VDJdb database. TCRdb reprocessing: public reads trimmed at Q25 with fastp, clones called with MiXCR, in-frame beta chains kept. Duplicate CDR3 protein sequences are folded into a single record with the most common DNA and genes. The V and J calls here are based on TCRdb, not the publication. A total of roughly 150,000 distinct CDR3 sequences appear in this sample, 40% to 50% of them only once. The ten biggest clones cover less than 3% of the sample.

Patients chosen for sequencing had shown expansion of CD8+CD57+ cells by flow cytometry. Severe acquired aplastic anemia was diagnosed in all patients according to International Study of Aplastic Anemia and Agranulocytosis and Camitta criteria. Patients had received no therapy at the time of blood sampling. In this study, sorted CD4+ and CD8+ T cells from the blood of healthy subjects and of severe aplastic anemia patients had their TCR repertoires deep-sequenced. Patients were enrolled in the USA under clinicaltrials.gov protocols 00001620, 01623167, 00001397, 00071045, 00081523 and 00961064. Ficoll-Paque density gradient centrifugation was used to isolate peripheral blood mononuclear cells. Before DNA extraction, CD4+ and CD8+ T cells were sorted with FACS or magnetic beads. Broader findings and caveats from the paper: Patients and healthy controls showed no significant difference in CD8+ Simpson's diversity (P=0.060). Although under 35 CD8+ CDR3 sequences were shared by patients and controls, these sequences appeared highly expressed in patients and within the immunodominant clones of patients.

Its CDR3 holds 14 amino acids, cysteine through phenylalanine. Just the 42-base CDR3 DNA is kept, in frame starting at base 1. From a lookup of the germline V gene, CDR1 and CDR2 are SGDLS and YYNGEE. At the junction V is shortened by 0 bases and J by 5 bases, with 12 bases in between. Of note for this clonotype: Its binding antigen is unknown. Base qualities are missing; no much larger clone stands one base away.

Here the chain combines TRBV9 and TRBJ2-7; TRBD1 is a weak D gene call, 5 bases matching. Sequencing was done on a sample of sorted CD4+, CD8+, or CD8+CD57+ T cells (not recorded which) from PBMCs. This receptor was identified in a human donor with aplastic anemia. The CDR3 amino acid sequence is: CASSVEPGLHEQYF. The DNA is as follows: TGTGCCAGCAGCGTAGAGCCAGGGCTCCACGAGCAGTACTTC.